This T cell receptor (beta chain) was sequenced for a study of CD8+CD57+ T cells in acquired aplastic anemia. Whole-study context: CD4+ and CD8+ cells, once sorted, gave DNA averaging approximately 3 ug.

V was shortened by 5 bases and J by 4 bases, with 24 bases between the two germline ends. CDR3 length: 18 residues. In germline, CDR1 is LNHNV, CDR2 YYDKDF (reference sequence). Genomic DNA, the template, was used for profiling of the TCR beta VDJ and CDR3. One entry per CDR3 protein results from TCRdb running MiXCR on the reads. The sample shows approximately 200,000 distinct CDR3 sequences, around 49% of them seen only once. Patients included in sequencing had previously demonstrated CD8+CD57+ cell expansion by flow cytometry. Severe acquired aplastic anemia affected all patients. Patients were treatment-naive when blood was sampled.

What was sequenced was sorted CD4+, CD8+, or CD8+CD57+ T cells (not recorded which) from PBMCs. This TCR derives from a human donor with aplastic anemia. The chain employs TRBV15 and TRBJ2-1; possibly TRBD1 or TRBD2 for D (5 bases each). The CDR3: CATSFRVDSGAVYNEQFF. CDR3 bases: TGTGCCACCAGCTTCAGGGTAGACAGCGGCGCCGTTTACAATGAGCAGTTCTTC.